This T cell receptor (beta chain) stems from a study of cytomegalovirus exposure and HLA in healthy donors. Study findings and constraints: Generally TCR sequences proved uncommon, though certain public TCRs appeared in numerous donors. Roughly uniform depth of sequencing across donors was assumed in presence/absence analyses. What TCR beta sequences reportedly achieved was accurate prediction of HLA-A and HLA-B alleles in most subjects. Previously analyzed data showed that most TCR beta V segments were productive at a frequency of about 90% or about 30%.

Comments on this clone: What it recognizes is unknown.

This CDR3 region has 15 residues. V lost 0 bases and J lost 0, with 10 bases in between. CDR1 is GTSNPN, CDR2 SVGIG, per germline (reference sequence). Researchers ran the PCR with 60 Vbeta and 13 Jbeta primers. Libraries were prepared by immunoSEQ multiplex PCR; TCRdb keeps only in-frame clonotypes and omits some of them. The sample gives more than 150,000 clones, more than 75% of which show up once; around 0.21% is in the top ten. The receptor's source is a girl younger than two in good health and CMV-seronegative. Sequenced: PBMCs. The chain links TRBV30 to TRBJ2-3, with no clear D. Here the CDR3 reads CAWSVLEISTDTQYF. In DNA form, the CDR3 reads TGTGCCTGGAGTGTATTGGAGATTAGCACAGATACGCAGTATTTT.